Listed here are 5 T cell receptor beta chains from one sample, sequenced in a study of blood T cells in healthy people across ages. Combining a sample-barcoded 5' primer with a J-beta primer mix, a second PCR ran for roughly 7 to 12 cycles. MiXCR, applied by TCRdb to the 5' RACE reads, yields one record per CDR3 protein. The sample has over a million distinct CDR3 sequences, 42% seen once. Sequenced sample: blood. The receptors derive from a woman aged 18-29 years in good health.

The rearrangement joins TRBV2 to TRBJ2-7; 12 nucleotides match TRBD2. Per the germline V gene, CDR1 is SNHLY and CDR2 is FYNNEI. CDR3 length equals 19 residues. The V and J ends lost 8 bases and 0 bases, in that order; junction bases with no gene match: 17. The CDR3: CASGYAVGLAGSRSYEQYF. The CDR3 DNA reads TGTGCCAGCGGCTATGCCGTGGGACTAGCGGGTTCCCGCTCCTACGAGCAGTACTTC.

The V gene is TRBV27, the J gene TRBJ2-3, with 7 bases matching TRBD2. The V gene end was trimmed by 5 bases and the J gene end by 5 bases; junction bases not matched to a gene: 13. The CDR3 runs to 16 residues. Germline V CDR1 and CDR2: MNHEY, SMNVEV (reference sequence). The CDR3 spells CASSPLGEGRRDTQYF. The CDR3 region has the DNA TGTGCCAGCAGTCCCCTCGGGGAGGGACGGCGAGATACGCAGTATTTT.

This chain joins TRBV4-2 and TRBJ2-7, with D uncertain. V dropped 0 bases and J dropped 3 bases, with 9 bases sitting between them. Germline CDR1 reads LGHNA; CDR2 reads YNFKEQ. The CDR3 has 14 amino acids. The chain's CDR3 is CASSQDRPVYEQYF. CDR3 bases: TGTGCCAGCAGCCAAGACAGGCCAGTCTACGAGCAGTACTTC.

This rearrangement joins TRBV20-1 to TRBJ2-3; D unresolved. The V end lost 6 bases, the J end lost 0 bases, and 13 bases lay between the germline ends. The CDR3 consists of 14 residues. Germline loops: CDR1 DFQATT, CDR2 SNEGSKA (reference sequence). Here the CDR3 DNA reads TGCAGTGCCTTTCCGCCGGTTAGCACAGATACGCAGTATTTT. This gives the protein CSAFPPVSTDTQYF.

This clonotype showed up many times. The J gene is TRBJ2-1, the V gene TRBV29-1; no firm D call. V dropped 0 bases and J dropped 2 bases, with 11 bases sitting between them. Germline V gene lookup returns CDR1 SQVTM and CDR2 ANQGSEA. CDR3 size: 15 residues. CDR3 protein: CSVEDPATPYNEQFF. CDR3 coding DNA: TGCAGCGTTGAAGATCCGGCCACCCCCTACAATGAGCAGTTCTTC.